This entry lists 15 T cell receptor beta chains sequenced from one sample in a study of identical twins. TCRdb independently ran MiXCR on the 5' RACE reads; one entry per CDR3 protein. The sample includes approximately 600,000 distinct CDR3 sequences, just under 10% of them seen just once. This sample was also put to use in a study of yellow fever vaccine responses in identical twins.

Sequenced input: PBMCs. The receptors were gathered from a young woman in good health.

Ten or more counts support this clonotype. The V gene is TRBV5-1, the J gene TRBJ2-5; no clear D gene. This CDR3 region has 16 residues. The germline CDR1 and CDR2 sequences are SGHRS and YFSETQ. Deletions cut 0 bases from V and 0 bases from J, with 12 bases between. This CDR3 is CASSLASQGDQETQYF. Written as DNA, the CDR3 is TGCGCCAGCAGCTTGGCCTCTCAAGGTGACCAAGAGACCCAGTACTTC.

A word on this clonotype: This may come from a read error, since a much larger clone is one base off. The chain joins TRBV20-1 to TRBJ2-5, with 12 bases fitting TRBD2. The junction had 2 bases not matched to a gene; V was cut back by 2 bases and J by 4 bases. CDR1 is DFQATT, CDR2 SNEGSKA, per germline (reference sequence). The CDR3 spans 14 residues. CDR3 protein: CSARLAGGAETQYF. CDR3 bases: TGCAGTGCTAGACTAGCGGGGGGGGCAGAGACCCAGTACTTC.

This clonotype was seen at least ten times. The chain has TRBV6-5 and TRBJ2-1; D unclear. The germline CDR1 and CDR2 sequences are MNHEY and SVGAGI. V was pared by 0 bases and J by 9 bases, with 9 bases between. The length of the CDR3 is 13 residues. This CDR3 reads CASSYSPSREQFF. For the CDR3, the DNA is TGTGCCAGCAGTTACTCGCCAAGTCGTGAGCAGTTCTTC.

This clonotype was found a few times. The chain couples TRBV7-9 to TRBJ2-7; possibly TRBD2 for D (6 bases). CDR3 length: 14 residues. Trimming took 5 bases from V and 0 from J, leaving 11 bases between them. From germline, CDR1 is SEHNR and CDR2 FQNEAQ (reference sequence). The CDR3 DNA reads TGTGCCAGCAGCGGAGGGACCGTCTCCTACGAGCAGTACTTC. Its protein product is CASSGGTVSYEQYF.

This clonotype was seen ten or more times. This sequence joins TRBV4-2 and TRBJ2-2, with 10 nucleotides matching TRBD2. The CDR3 has 16 amino acids. Per the germline V gene, CDR1 is LGHNA and CDR2 is YNFKEQ. The junction had 7 bases not matched to a gene; V was cut back by 9 bases and J by 0 bases. For the CDR3, the DNA is TGTGCCAGTCTAGCAGGACTAGCGGCGAACACCGGGGAGCTGTTTTTT. Protein sequence: CASLAGLAANTGELFF.

The rearrangement joins TRBV10-3 to TRBJ2-3; D is perhaps TRBD1 (6 bases). Germline V CDR1 and CDR2: ENHRY, SYGVKD. V was cut by 0 bases and J by 5 bases, with 12 bases left in between. The CDR3 is made up of 15 amino acids. The CDR3 DNA reads TGTGCCATCAGTGAGTCGGGGCAGGGGAAAGATACGCAGTATTTT. Protein product: CAISESGQGKDTQYF.

This chain joins TRBV5-1 and TRBJ2-1; D ambiguous. CDR1 and CDR2 from the germline V gene are SGHRS and YFSETQ. The CDR3 has 13 amino acids. V was trimmed by 5 bases and J by 4 bases, leaving 10 bases between them. CDR3 nucleotide sequence: TGCGCCAGCAGGATTTTCGGATACAATGAGCAGTTCTTC. This sequence encodes CASRIFGYNEQFF.

This clonotype appeared a few times. This chain uses TRBV24-1 with TRBJ2-5, with a tentative D call TRBD1 (6 bases). The CDR3 spans 14 residues. V dropped 6 bases and J dropped 0 bases, with 10 bases sitting between them. Germline V gene lookup returns CDR1 KGHDR and CDR2 SFDVKD. The CDR3 loop is CATSQGIHQETQYF. The CDR3 coding sequence is TGTGCCACCAGTCAGGGGATCCACCAAGAGACCCAGTACTTC.

The rearrangement joins TRBV6-5 to TRBJ2-2, with D perhaps TRBD1 (5 bases). CDR1 and CDR2 (germline): MNHEY, SVGAGI. Trimming left V 2 bases short and J 4 bases short, with 8 bases between. The CDR3 runs to 14 residues. The CDR3, as DNA: TGTGCCAGCAGTTACGGACATCTCACCGGGGAGCTGTTTTTT. Translating it yields CASSYGHLTGELFF.

The genes are TRBV20-1 and TRBJ2-1, with unresolved D. The ends were cut back, 6 bases at V and 3 bases at J, with 12 bases in the middle. Germline-derived CDR1 and CDR2 are DFQATT and SNEGSKA (reference sequence). This CDR3 comprises 13 residues. CDR3 nucleotide sequence: TGCAGTGCCCCACTCCGATACTACAATGAGCAGTTCTTC. It yields the protein CSAPLRYYNEQFF.

V and J are TRBV20-1 and TRBJ2-4; D not certain. Trimming stripped 7 bases from V and 0 bases from J, with 10 bases between. The CDR3 sequence is 13 residues long. Germline values: CDR1 DFQATT, CDR2 SNEGSKA (reference sequence). The CDR3 bases are TGCAGTGTAGATCTGGTAGCCAAAAACATTCAGTACTTC. It is translated as CSVDLVAKNIQYF.

This clonotype was picked up a small number of times. This chain uses TRBV28 with TRBJ2-3; D unclear. This CDR3 is 15 amino acids long. Germline V gene data show CDR1 as MDHEN and CDR2 as SYDVKM. Trimming shortened V by 1 base and J by 4 bases, and 12 bases separated the two germline ends. CDR3 DNA: TGTGCCAGCAGTTTATTACCACCAGAGCCAGATACGCAGTATTTT. Encoded protein: CASSLLPPEPDTQYF. Using reference TRBV28 and TRBJ2-3 for the parts outside the CDR3, the full variable domain is DVKVTQSSRYLVKRTGEKVFLECVQDMDHENMFWYRQDPGLGLRLIYFSYDVKMKEKGDIPEGYSVSREKKERFSLILESASTNQTSMYLCASSLLPPEPDTQYFGPGTRLTVL.

In this sample, this clonotype turned up a few times. This chain connects TRBV11-2 to TRBJ1-1; D uncertain. There are 11 residues in the CDR3. V was pared by 5 bases and J by 7 bases, with 8 bases between. Germline values: CDR1 SGHAT, CDR2 FQNNGV. The CDR3 region has the DNA TGTGCCAGCAGCCTAATGAATGAAGCTTTCTTT. It encodes CASSLMNEAFF.

This chain connects TRBV4-3 to TRBJ2-1, with 9 bases lining up with TRBD1. J lost 3 bases, V lost 1 base, and 10 bases had no gene match. The CDR3 has 18 residues. Germline V lookup: CDR1 LGHNA, CDR2 YSLEER. The DNA for the CDR3 is TGCGCCAGCAGCCAAGCCTCATTACAGGGGGCCCACTACAATGAGCAGTTCTTC. Residues: CASSQASLQGAHYNEQFF.

This clonotype was counted at least ten times. The CDR3 coding sequence is TGTGCCATCACCCTCAGCAAGGCTGTCCACGAGCAGTACTTC. Translation: CAITLSKAVHEQYF. The J gene is TRBJ2-7, the V gene TRBV10-3; no definite D call. The CDR3 is made up of 14 amino acids. Per the germline V gene, CDR1 is ENHRY and CDR2 is SYGVKD. The V end lost 7 bases, the J end lost 5 bases, and 18 bases lay between the germline ends.